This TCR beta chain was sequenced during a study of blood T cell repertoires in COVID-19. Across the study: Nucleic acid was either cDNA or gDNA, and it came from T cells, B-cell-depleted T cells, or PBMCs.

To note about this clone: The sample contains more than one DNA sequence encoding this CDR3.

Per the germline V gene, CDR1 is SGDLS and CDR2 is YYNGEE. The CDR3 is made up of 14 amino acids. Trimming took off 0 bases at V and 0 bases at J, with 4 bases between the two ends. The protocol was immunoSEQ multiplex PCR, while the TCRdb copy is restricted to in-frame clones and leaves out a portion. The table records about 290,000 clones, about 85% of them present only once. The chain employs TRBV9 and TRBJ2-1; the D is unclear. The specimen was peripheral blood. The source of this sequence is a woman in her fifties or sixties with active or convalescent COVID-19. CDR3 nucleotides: TGTGCCAGCAGCGTAGCCAGCTCCTACAATGAGCAGTTCTTC. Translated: CASSVASSYNEQFF.